The clone carrying this TCR beta chain showed up just a few times. Its target is unknown. The data originate from a study of cytomegalovirus exposure and HLA in healthy donors. In the PCR, 60 Vbeta and 13 Jbeta primers were used. Clones were read by immunoSEQ multiplex PCR, and TCRdb kept only the in-frame ones, dropping some. The table lists about 140,000 clones, around 10% of them singletons. Study findings and constraints: In a later analysis, productive TCRs from donors in an Asian-associated ancestry cluster reportedly carried fewer N-insertions than the cohort mean. Sequence variants that were highly shared formed a cluster that was likely a sequencing artifact.

The ends lost 1 base at V and 2 bases at J; junction bases unmatched: 4. CDR3 length: 16 residues. Looked up from germline, CDR1 is KGHSH and CDR2 is LQKENI. The chain employs TRBV18 and TRBJ1-4, with 7 bases lining up with TRBD1. This receptor was obtained from a man aged 50 or older in good health and CMV-seronegative. The sequencing sample was made of PBMCs. CDR3 bases: TGTGCCAGCTCACCACGAGGGGGCGCGACTAATGAAAAACTGTTTTTT. This translates into CASSPRGGATNEKLFF.